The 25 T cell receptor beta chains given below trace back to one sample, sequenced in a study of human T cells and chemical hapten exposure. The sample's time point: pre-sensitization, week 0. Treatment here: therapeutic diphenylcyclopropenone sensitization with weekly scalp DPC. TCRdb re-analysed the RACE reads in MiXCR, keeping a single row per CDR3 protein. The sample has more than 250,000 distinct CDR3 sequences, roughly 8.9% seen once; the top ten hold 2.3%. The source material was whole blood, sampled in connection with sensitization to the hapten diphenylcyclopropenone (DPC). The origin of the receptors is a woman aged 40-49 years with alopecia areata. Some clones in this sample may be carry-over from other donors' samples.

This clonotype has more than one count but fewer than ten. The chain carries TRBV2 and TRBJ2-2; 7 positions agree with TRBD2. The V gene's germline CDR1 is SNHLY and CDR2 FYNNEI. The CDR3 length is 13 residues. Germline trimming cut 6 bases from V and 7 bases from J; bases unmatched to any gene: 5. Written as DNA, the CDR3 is TGTGCCAGCAGCGGGACTATGGTCGGGGAGCTGTTTTTT. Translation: CASSGTMVGELFF. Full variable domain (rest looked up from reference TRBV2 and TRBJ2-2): EPEVTQTPSHQVTQMGQEVILRCVPISNHLYFYWYRQILGQKVEFLVSFYNNEISEKSEIFDDQFSVERPDGSNFTLKIRSTKLEDSAMYFCASSGTMVGELFFGEGSRLTVL.

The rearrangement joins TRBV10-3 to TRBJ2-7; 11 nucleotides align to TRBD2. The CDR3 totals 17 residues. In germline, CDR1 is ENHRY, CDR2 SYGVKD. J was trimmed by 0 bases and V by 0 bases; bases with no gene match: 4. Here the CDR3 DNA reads TGTGCCATCAGTGAGTCGACTAGCGGGATACTCTCCTACGAGCAGTACTTC. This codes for CAISESTSGILSYEQYF.

Written as DNA, the CDR3 is TGTGCCATCAGTGAGGGCGGCTTAAGGTCACCCCTCCACTTT. Its protein is CAISEGGLRSPLHF. The rearrangement joins TRBV10-3 to TRBJ1-6, with D hard to call. Trimming shortened V by 2 bases and J by 10 bases, and 12 bases separated the two germline ends. CDR3 length equals 14 residues. The germline gives CDR1 ENHRY, CDR2 SYGVKD.

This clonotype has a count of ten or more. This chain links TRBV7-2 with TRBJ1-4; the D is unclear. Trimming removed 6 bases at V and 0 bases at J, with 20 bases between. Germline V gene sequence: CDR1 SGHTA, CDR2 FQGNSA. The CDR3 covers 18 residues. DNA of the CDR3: TGTGCCAGCAGTTCTAGCGGACGGGGATTTGCAACTAATGAAAAACTGTTTTTT. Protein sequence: CASSSSGRGFATNEKLFF.

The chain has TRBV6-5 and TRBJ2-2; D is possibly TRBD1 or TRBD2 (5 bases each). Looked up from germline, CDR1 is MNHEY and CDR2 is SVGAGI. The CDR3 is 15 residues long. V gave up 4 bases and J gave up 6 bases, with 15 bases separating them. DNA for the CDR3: TGTGCCAGCAGTTCAACGGGGACGTACCCCGGGGAGCTGTTTTTT. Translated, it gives CASSSTGTYPGELFF.

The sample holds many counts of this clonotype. CDR3 bases: TGTGCCAGCAGCTTGAGGATGGGGGACTATGGCTACACCTTC. This gives the protein CASSLRMGDYGYTF. The genes are TRBV5-6 and TRBJ1-2, with a weak D call TRBD1 (5 bases). CDR3 size: 14 residues. Between the trimmed V and J ends, which lost 1 base and 3 bases, there was a span of 10 bases. CDR1 is SGHDT, CDR2 YYEEEE, per germline.

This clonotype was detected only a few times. This CDR3 is CASSRGSSGHNEQFF. The CDR3 DNA is TGTGCCAGCAGCCGGGGAAGTAGCGGTCACAATGAGCAGTTCTTC. The chain links TRBV9 to TRBJ2-1; maybe TRBD2 (6 bases). The CDR3 runs to 15 residues. Trimming removed 4 bases at V and 5 bases at J, with 16 bases between. The germline V gene has CDR1 SGDLS and CDR2 YYNGEE.

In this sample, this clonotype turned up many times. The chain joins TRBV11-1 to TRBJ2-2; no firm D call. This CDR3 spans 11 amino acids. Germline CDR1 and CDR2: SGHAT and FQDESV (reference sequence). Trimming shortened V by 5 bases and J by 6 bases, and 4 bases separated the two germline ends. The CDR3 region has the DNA TGTGCCAGCAGCCCCGCCGGGGAGCTGTTTTTT. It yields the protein CASSPAGELFF.

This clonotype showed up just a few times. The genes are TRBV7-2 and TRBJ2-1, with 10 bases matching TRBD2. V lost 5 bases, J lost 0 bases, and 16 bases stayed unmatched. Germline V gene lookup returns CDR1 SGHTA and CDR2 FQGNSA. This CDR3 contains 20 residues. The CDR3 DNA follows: TGTGCCAGCAGCCCGCAACCTAGCGGGAGCTGGGGTAGCTCCTACAATGAGCAGTTCTTC. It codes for CASSPQPSGSWGSSYNEQFF. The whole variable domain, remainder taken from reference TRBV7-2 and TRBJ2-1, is GAGVSQSPSNKVTEKGKDVELRCDPISGHTALYWYRQSLGQGLEFLIYFQGNSAPDKSGLPSDRFSAERTGGSVSTLTIQRTQQEDSAVYLCASSPQPSGSWGSSYNEQFFGPGTRLTVL.

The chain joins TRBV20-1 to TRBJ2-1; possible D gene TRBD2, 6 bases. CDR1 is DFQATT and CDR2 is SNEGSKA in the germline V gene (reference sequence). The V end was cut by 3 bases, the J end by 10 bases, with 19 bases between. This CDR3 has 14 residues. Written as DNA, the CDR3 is TGCAGTGCTAGTCCGGGACTCGAAAGCGGAGAGCAGTTCTTC. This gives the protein CSASPGLESGEQFF.

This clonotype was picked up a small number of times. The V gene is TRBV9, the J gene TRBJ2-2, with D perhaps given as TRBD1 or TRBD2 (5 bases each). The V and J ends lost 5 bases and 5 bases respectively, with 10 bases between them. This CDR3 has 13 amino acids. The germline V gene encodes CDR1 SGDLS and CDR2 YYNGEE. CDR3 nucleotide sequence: TGTGCCAGCAGGAGGGGTGCAACCGGGGAGCTGTTTTTT. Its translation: CASRRGATGELFF.

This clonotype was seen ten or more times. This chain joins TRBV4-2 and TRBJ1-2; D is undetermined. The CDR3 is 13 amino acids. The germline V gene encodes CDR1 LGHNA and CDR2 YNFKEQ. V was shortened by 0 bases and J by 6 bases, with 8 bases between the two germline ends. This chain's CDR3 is CASSQDAGDGYTF. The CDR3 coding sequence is TGTGCCAGCAGCCAAGATGCAGGAGATGGCTACACCTTC.

This CDR3 is CASRPTGGAYNEQFF. Written as DNA, the CDR3 is TGTGCCAGCAGGCCCACAGGGGGCGCCTACAATGAGCAGTTCTTC. The rearrangement links TRBV27 to TRBJ2-1; 9 bases fit TRBD1. V lost 6 bases, J lost 2 bases, and 5 bases stayed unmatched. Germline CDR1 reads MNHEY; CDR2 reads SMNVEV (reference sequence). The CDR3 sequence is 15 residues long.

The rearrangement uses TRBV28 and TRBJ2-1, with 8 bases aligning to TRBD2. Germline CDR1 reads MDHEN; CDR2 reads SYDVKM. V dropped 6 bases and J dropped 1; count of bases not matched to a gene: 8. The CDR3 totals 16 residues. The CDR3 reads CASSTISGSSYNEQFF. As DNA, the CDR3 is TGTGCCAGCAGCACCATCAGCGGGAGTTCCTACAATGAGCAGTTCTTC. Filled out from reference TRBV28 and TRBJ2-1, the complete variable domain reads DVKVTQSSRYLVKRTGEKVFLECVQDMDHENMFWYRQDPGLGLRLIYFSYDVKMKEKGDIPEGYSVSREKKERFSLILESASTNQTSMYLCASSTISGSSYNEQFFGPGTRLTVL.

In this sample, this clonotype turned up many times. CDR3 sequence (DNA): TGCGCCATAGGACTTCTCCCCAATTCCGGAGAGCAGTACTTC. This translates into CAIGLLPNSGEQYF. The chain is built from TRBV10-2 and TRBJ2-7; tentative D call: TRBD2 (5 bases). Trimming removed 10 bases at V and 7 bases at J, with 23 bases between. Looked up from germline, CDR1 is WSHSY and CDR2 is SAAADI. This CDR3 has 14 residues.

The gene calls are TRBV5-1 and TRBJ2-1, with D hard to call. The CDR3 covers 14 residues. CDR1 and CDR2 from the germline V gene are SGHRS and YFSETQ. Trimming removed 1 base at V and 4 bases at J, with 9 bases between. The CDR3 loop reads CASSLRTLYNEQFF. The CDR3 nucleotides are TGCGCCAGCAGCTTGAGGACGCTATACAATGAGCAGTTCTTC.

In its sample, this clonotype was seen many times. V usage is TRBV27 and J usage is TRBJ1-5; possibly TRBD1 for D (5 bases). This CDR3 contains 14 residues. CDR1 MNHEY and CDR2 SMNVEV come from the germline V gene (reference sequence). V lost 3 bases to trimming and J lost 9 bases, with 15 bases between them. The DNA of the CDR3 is TGTGCCAGCAGTTTCCAGGGCCCCTGGGGGCCCCAGCATTTT. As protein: CASSFQGPWGPQHF.

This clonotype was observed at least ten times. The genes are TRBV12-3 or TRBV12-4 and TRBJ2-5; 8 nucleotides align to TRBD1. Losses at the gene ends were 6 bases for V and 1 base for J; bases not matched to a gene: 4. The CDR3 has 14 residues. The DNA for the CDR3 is TGTGCCAGCAGACCCGGGACAGGCCAAGAGACCCAGTACTTC. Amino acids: CASRPGTGQETQYF.

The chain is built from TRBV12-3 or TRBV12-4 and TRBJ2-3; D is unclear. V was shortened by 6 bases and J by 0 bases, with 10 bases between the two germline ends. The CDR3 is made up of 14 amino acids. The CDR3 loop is CASSFSDSTDTQYF. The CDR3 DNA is TGTGCCAGCAGCTTTTCGGACAGCACAGATACGCAGTATTTT.

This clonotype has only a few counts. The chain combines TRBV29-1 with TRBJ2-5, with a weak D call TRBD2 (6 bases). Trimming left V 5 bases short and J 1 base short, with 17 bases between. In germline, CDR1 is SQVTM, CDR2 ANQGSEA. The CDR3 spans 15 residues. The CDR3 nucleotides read TGCAGCGTTCGTGTGCGGGGCTCGCTCCAAGAGACCCAGTACTTC. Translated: CSVRVRGSLQETQYF.

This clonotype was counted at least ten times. DNA for the CDR3: TGTGCCAGCAGTTACTCGCAAAAGACTAGCGGGAGAGTCTTCCCCACCGCCTACGAGCAGTACTTC. Translated, it gives CASSYSQKTSGRVFPTAYEQYF. The J gene is TRBJ2-7, the V gene TRBV6-2 or TRBV6-3; 12 positions match TRBD2. The CDR3 extends over 22 amino acids. J gave up 2 bases and V 0 bases, and 20 bases lay outside the gene matches. Germline values: CDR1 MNHEY, CDR2 SVGEGT.

CDR3 region: CASSSQGFGTPLHF. The CDR3 bases are TGTGCCAGCAGTTCCCAGGGGTTCGGGACACCCCTCCACTTT. The gene calls are TRBV12-3 or TRBV12-4 and TRBJ1-6; possibly TRBD1 for D (6 bases). V gave up 4 bases and J gave up 11 bases, with 15 bases separating them. This CDR3 is 14 amino acids long.

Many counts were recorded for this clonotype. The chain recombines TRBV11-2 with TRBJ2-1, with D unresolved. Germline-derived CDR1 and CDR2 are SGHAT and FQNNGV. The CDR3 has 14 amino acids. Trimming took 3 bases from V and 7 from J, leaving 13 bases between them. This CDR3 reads CASSLSYHGNEQFF. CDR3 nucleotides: TGTGCCAGCAGCTTGTCCTATCATGGGAATGAGCAGTTCTTC.

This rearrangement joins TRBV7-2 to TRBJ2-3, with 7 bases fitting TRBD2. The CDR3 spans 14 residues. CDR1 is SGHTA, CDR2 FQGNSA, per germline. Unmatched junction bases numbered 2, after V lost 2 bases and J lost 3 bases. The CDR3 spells CASSLWEGTDTQYF. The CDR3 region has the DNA TGTGCCAGCAGCTTATGGGAGGGAACAGATACGCAGTATTTT.

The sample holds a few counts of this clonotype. Written as DNA, the CDR3 is TGTGCCAGCAGCGTAGGAGAGGGCTCCTACAATGAGCAGTTCTTC. Translated: CASSVGEGSYNEQFF. The rearrangement uses TRBV9 and TRBJ2-1; D might be TRBD2 (5 bases). The CDR3 consists of 15 residues. V dropped 0 bases and J dropped 0 bases, with 7 bases sitting between them. Germline-derived CDR1 and CDR2 are SGDLS and YYNGEE.